This passage covers 11 T cell receptor beta chains from one sample sequenced in a study of blood T cell repertoires in COVID-19. Assay used: immunoSEQ multiplex PCR; TCRdb lists only in-frame clones, some missing. The sample comprises 110,000 or so clones, approximately 90% of which are singletons, and approximately 4.5% rests with the top ten. Sequenced: peripheral blood. These receptors all stem from a woman in her fifties or sixties with acute or convalescent COVID-19.

The CDR3: CASSVTTSGRNEQFF. The CDR3 DNA sequence: TGTGCCAGCAGCGTTACGACTAGCGGGAGGAATGAGCAGTTCTTC. The genes are TRBV9 and TRBJ2-1; 13 nucleotides line up with TRBD2. This CDR3 contains 15 residues. The ends lost 2 bases at V and 7 bases at J; junction bases unmatched: 3. Germline V gene lookup returns CDR1 SGDLS and CDR2 YYNGEE.

The V gene is TRBV5-5, the J gene TRBJ2-3; 8 nucleotides match TRBD2. Looked up from germline, CDR1 is SGHKS and CDR2 is YYEKEE (reference sequence). The CDR3 extends over 15 amino acids. Trimming took 7 bases from V and 5 from J; bases not matched to a gene: 12. In DNA form, the CDR3 reads TGTGCCAGCGGGCGACTAGCGATCGCTGTAGATACGCAGTATTTT. This sequence encodes CASGRLAIAVDTQYF. The full variable domain, completed using reference TRBV5-5 and TRBJ2-3, is DAGVTQSPTHLIKTRGQQVTLRCSPISGHKSVSWYQQVLGQGPQFIFQYYEKEERGRGNFPDRFSARQFPNYSSELNVNALLLGDSALYLCASGRLAIAVDTQYFGPGTRLTVL.

The rearrangement links TRBV28 to TRBJ2-7, with TRBD1 matching 10 bases. V lost 5 bases and J lost 4; bases outside the gene matches: 8. CDR3 length: 15 amino acids. The germline gives CDR1 MDHEN, CDR2 SYDVKM. DNA of the CDR3: TGTGCCAGCAGTCAACCGGGACAGGGGAGGTACGAGCAGTACTTC. Translation: CASSQPGQGRYEQYF.

This chain connects TRBV11-3 to TRBJ2-2; D not resolved. CDR1 is SGHNT, CDR2 YENEEA, per germline. With 5 bases removed from V and 4 bases from J, the gap between germline ends came to 8 bases. The CDR3 is made up of 13 amino acids. This chain's CDR3 is CASSPKSTGELFF. DNA for the CDR3: TGTGCCAGCAGCCCGAAGAGCACCGGGGAGCTGTTTTTT.

The chain has TRBV6-5 and TRBJ1-3, with D uncertain. With 6 bases removed from V and 1 base from J, the gap between germline ends came to 7 bases. Germline V gene lookup returns CDR1 MNHEY and CDR2 SVGAGI. The CDR3 is 13 residues long. The DNA of the CDR3 is TGTGCCAGCAGCGCAGGTTCTGGAAACACCATATATTTT. Its protein product is CASSAGSGNTIYF.

This rearrangement joins TRBV7-6 to TRBJ1-6; a weak D match, TRBD1 (6 bases). CDR1 SGHVS and CDR2 FNYEAQ come from the germline V gene. Trimming stripped 1 base from V and 7 bases from J, with 11 bases between. The CDR3 loop spans 15 amino acids. The CDR3 sequence is CASSLETGTNSPLHF. DNA for the CDR3: TGTGCCAGCAGCTTAGAAACAGGGACGAATTCACCCCTCCACTTT.

This clone was picked up one time. The rearrangement joins TRBV30 to TRBJ2-7; 7 nucleotides match TRBD2. The J segment lost 2 bases and the V segment lost 0 bases, leaving 4 bases of the junction unmatched. The CDR3 totals 14 residues. The germline V gene has CDR1 GTSNPN and CDR2 SVGIG (reference sequence). CDR3 coding DNA: TGTGCCTGGAGTGTGGCTAGCGGTACCTACGAGCAGTACTTC. This encodes CAWSVASGTYEQYF.

The V call is TRBV7-2, the J call TRBJ2-1; 12 bases line up with TRBD2. There are 14 residues in the CDR3. CDR1 is SGHTA, CDR2 FQGNSA, per germline. Trimming at V came to 6 bases and at J to 6 bases, leaving 3 bases not matched to a gene. CDR3 amino acids: CASSLAGGINEQFF. The CDR3, as DNA: TGTGCCAGCAGTCTAGCGGGGGGGATCAATGAGCAGTTCTTC.

The chain recombines TRBV3-1 (or the pseudogene TRBV3-2) with TRBJ2-1; no clear D. Germline V gene data show CDR1 as LGHDT and CDR2 as YNNKEL (reference sequence). The CDR3 extends over 13 amino acids. V gave up 0 bases and J gave up 12 bases, with 12 bases separating them. This CDR3 reads CASSQEDRSRQFF. CDR3 in DNA: TGTGCCAGCAGCCAAGAGGATAGGAGTCGGCAGTTCTTC.

The CDR3 coding sequence is TGTGCCAGCAGCTTAGTGTTTAGTGGGGGGAATTCCTATAATTCACCCCTCCACTTT. It translates to CASSLVFSGGNSYNSPLHF. The V gene is TRBV7-2, the J gene TRBJ1-6, with a tentative D call TRBD1 (5 bases). Trimming took 1 base from V and 1 from J, leaving 17 bases between them. CDR1 is SGHTA and CDR2 is FQGNSA in the germline V gene. The CDR3 covers 19 residues. Based on the CDR3 plus reference TRBV7-2 and TRBJ1-6, the full variable domain is GAGVSQSPSNKVTEKGKDVELRCDPISGHTALYWYRQSLGQGLEFLIYFQGNSAPDKSGLPSDRFSAERTGGSVSTLTIQRTQQEDSAVYLCASSLVFSGGNSYNSPLHFGNGTRLTVT.

This chain connects TRBV30 to TRBJ1-6, with 9 bases identical to TRBD1. CDR3 length: 14 amino acids. J gave up 6 bases and V 5 bases, and 5 bases lay outside the gene matches. Germline CDR1 is GTSNPN and CDR2 is SVGIG (reference sequence). CDR3 region: CAWGTGFGNSPLHF. The CDR3 DNA reads TGTGCCTGGGGGACAGGGTTCGGTAATTCACCCCTCCACTTT.